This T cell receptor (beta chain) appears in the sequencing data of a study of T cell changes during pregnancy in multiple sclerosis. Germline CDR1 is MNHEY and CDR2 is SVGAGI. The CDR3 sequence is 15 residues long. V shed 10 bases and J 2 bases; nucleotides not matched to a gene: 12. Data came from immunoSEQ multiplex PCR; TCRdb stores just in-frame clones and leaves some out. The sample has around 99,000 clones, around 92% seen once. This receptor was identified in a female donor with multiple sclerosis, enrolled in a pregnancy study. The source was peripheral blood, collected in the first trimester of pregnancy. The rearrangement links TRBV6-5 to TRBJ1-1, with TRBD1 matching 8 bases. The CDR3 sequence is CATRETGARNTEAFF. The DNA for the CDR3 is TGTGCCACCCGAGAGACAGGGGCAAGAAACACTGAAGCTTTCTTT.